This record covers a single TCR beta chain. Method: immunoSEQ multiplex PCR; TCRdb's copy keeps in-frame clones and lacks some. The profile covers over 150,000 clones, with 80% to 85% appearing a single time and roughly 6.9% taken by the ten largest. CDR3 length equals 13 residues. Trimming removed 3 bases at V and 9 bases at J, with 9 bases between. Germline CDR1 reads LNHDA; CDR2 reads SQIVND (reference sequence). This sample is part of a study of blood T cell repertoires in COVID-19. Turning to the study itself: From T cells, B-cell-depleted T cells, or PBMCs came the material, which was cDNA or gDNA.

Sequencing was performed on PBMCs or T cells enriched from blood (not recorded which). The chain uses TRBV19 and TRBJ2-6; D not certain. The TCR comes from a man between 35 and 55 years old who had recovered from COVID-19. CDR3 sequence reads: CASSIENVNVLTF. DNA of the CDR3: TGTGCCAGTAGTATTGAGAATGTCAACGTCCTGACTTTC.